Following are 18 T cell receptor beta chains from one sample sequenced in a study of blood T cell repertoires in COVID-19. This table comes from immunoSEQ multiplex PCR, and its TCRdb copy is limited to in-frame clones, with some not included. The sample lists roughly 40,000 clones, 90% to 95% seen once, with roughly 5.7% in the top ten. The sequencing input was peripheral blood. The receptor source for this set is a human donor in a cohort sampled during active COVID-19.

The chain joins TRBV10-2 to TRBJ2-2; no definite D call. The germline V and J ends were trimmed by 2 bases and 1 base, with 5 bases remaining between them. Germline values: CDR1 WSHSY, CDR2 SAAADI. This CDR3 region has 14 residues. The CDR3 DNA reads as TGCGCCAGCAGTGAGATCAGGAACACCGGGGAGCTGTTTTTT. Residues: CASSEIRNTGELFF.

The genes are TRBV7-6 and TRBJ2-1, with 8 bases matching TRBD2. Trimming at V came to 5 bases and at J to 9 bases, leaving 15 bases not matched to a gene. Germline lookup yields CDR1 SGHVS and CDR2 FNYEAQ. This CDR3 is built from 16 residues. The CDR3 spells CASSERTSPFVSEQFF. For the CDR3, the DNA is TGTGCCAGCAGCGAACGGACTAGCCCGTTCGTGAGTGAGCAGTTCTTC.

The V call is TRBV21-1, the J call TRBJ2-7; TRBD2 is the table's D call, not checked against the DNA. TRBV21-1 is flagged as a pseudogene. The CDR3 extends over 14 amino acids. The CDR3 sequence: CASSKAGEPYEQYF. CDR3 coding DNA: TGTGCCAGCAGCAAAGCGGGAGAGCCGTACGAGCAGTACTTC.

This clone was detected once. V gene TRBV6-6 combines with J gene TRBJ2-1; 15 bases match TRBD2. The CDR3 runs to 15 residues. The V and J ends lost 6 bases and 9 bases, in that order; junction bases with no gene match: 6. Per the germline V gene, CDR1 is MNHNY and CDR2 is SVGAGI (reference sequence). CDR3 nucleotides: TGTGCCAGCAGAAACGGACTAGCGGGAGGGTTTGAGCAGTTCTTC. Its translation is CASRNGLAGGFEQFF.

V usage is TRBV2 and J usage is TRBJ2-7; TRBD1 matches at 7 bases. The junction had 10 bases not matched to a gene; V was cut back by 5 bases and J by 3 bases. This CDR3 is 15 amino acids long. Germline loops: CDR1 SNHLY, CDR2 FYNNEI. The CDR3 DNA follows: TGTGCCAGCAGTTCTAAGGGGGCCATTATCTACGAGCAGTACTTC. This encodes CASSSKGAIIYEQYF.

Concerning this clone itself: This CDR3 is also generated by other DNA sequences in the sample. This sequence joins TRBV6-6 and TRBJ2-5; D remains unclear. Trimming stripped 3 bases from V and 5 bases from J, with 4 bases between. The germline V gene has CDR1 MNHNY and CDR2 SVGAGI (reference sequence). The CDR3 totals 11 residues. The CDR3 here is CASSYLETQYF. CDR3 bases: TGTGCCAGCAGTTATCTGGAGACCCAGTACTTC.

This chain links TRBV19 with TRBJ1-5, with unresolved D. The CDR3 is 12 residues long. Trimming left V 7 bases short and J 2 bases short, with 6 bases between. In germline, CDR1 is LNHDA, CDR2 SQIVND (reference sequence). The CDR3 reads CASKTCNQPQHF. The CDR3 DNA reads as TGTGCCAGTAAGACATGCAATCAGCCCCAGCATTTT. Filled out from reference TRBV19 and TRBJ1-5, the complete variable domain reads DGGITQSPKYLFRKEGQNVTLSCEQNLNHDAMYWYRQDPGQGLRLIYYSQIVNDFQKGDIAEGYSVSREKKESFPLTVTSAQKNPTAFYLCASKTCNQPQHFGDGTRLSIL.

This chain connects TRBV9 to TRBJ2-7; D gene unclear. Germline CDR1 SGDLS, CDR2 YYNGEE. The V and J ends lost 0 bases and 3 bases respectively, with 13 bases between them. CDR3 length: 15 amino acids. This CDR3 is CASSVGWAGIYEQYF. CDR3 nucleotide sequence: TGTGCCAGCAGCGTAGGCTGGGCAGGTATCTACGAGCAGTACTTC.

This chain links TRBV18 with TRBJ2-7; D perhaps matches TRBD1 (6 bases). The germline V gene has CDR1 KGHSH and CDR2 LQKENI. The CDR3 sequence is 14 residues long. V was pared by 3 bases and J by 2 bases, with 11 bases between. CDR3 in amino acids: CASSPLQGTYEQYF. The DNA of the CDR3 is TGTGCCAGCTCACCTTTACAGGGAACCTACGAGCAGTACTTC.

The chain carries TRBV6-4 and TRBJ2-1; 7 bases line up with TRBD2. J gave up 1 base and V 0 bases, and 3 bases lay outside the gene matches. Germline CDR1 reads MRHNA; CDR2 reads SNTAGT. The CDR3 runs 16 residues. The CDR3, as DNA: TGTGCCAGCAGTGACTCATCACTAGCGTCCTACAATGAGCAGTTCTTC. As protein: CASSDSSLASYNEQFF.

This chain connects TRBV28 to TRBJ2-6, with D possibly TRBD1 on 5 matching bases. Germline CDR1 and CDR2: MDHEN and SYDVKM. The CDR3 is 19 amino acids. Between the trimmed V and J ends, which lost 1 base and 4 bases, there was a span of 20 bases. The CDR3 spells CASSLYAQDDYFGANVLTF. CDR3 DNA sequence: TGTGCCAGCAGTTTATATGCACAGGATGATTATTTCGGGGCCAACGTCCTGACTTTC.

The chain links TRBV7-9 to TRBJ1-3, with 8 bases lining up with TRBD1. The germline V gene encodes CDR1 SEHNR and CDR2 FQNEAQ (reference sequence). This CDR3 is built from 17 residues. The junction had 16 bases not matched to a gene; V was cut back by 4 bases and J by 8 bases. CDR3 bases: TGTGCCAGCAGCTCCACCCGGCAGGGGGCGCGTAGAGACACCATATATTTT. Translated: CASSSTRQGARRDTIYF.

V usage is TRBV28 and J usage is TRBJ2-6, with unresolved D. This CDR3 spans 19 amino acids. Trimming took off 2 bases at V and 4 bases at J, with 21 bases between the two ends. Germline V CDR1 and CDR2: MDHEN, SYDVKM. CDR3 residues: CASSLGQINPLLGANVLTF. CDR3 coding DNA: TGTGCCAGCAGTTTAGGGCAGATCAACCCCTTATTGGGGGCCAACGTCCTGACTTTC.

This chain links TRBV5-1 with TRBJ1-3; D is unclear. V was pared by 4 bases and J by 4 bases, with 24 bases between. The CDR3 sequence is 18 residues long. Per the germline V gene, CDR1 is SGHRS and CDR2 is YFSETQ. The CDR3 sequence: CASSENLNNGARGNTIYF. The CDR3 DNA reads as TGCGCCAGCAGCGAGAACCTCAACAATGGAGCGCGGGGAAACACCATATATTTT.

The V gene is TRBV13, the J gene TRBJ2-3; 9 bases are shared with TRBD2. The CDR3 is made up of 16 amino acids. The V gene's germline CDR1 is PRHDT and CDR2 FYEKMQ (reference sequence). V dropped 5 bases and J dropped 3; count of bases not matched to a gene: 9. CDR3 region: CASSAPGLAVTDTQYF. The CDR3 DNA reads TGTGCCAGCAGCGCACCGGGACTAGCTGTAACAGATACGCAGTATTTT.

V usage is TRBV4-1 and J usage is TRBJ2-3, with TRBD1 as a possible D gene (7 bases). V lost 0 bases and J 2 bases, leaving 18 bases between the germline ends. The CDR3 extends over 18 amino acids. Germline values: CDR1 MGHRA, CDR2 YSYEKL. CDR3 nucleotides: TGCGCCAGCAGCCAAGATCAGGGGGGACGGGGGTTCACAGATACGCAGTATTTT. Its protein is CASSQDQGGRGFTDTQYF.

The V call is TRBV6-6, the J call TRBJ2-3; a possible D gene is TRBD1 (7 bases). CDR3 length equals 18 residues. V lost 5 bases and J 3 bases, leaving 24 bases between the germline ends. Germline-derived CDR1 and CDR2 are MNHNY and SVGAGI (reference sequence). The CDR3 nucleotides are TGTGCCAGCAGTCAATTAAGGAGGGGGCCCAGGGGAACAGATACGCAGTATTTT. It yields the protein CASSQLRRGPRGTDTQYF.

Here the CDR3 reads CASSFPETDTQYF. Written as DNA, the CDR3 is TGTGCCAGCAGTTTCCCCGAGACAGATACGCAGTATTTT. This chain uses TRBV12-3 or TRBV12-4 with TRBJ2-3; unclear D gene. Trimming pared 3 bases from V and 3 bases from J, leaving 7 bases between. The CDR3 runs to 13 residues.